This entry features one T cell receptor (beta chain) sequence. As yet, its antigen is unknown. This sample stems from a study of T cell repertoires and HLA-DP antigens. J was trimmed by 10 bases and V by 1 base; bases with no gene match: 6. The CDR3 runs to 14 residues. Germline loops: CDR1 SEHNR, CDR2 FQNEAQ (reference sequence). Sequencing was performed with immunoSEQ multiplex PCR; in TCRdb, only in-frame clones are kept and a portion is missing. The sample shows 90,000 to 130,000 clones, roughly 92% of them seen only once. The J gene is TRBJ2-1, the V gene TRBV7-9; 8 bases align to TRBD2. This receptor was taken from a woman younger than 30 in good health and CMV-seronegative. The sample comprised CD4+ T cells from PBMCs. DNA of the CDR3: TGTGCCAGCAGCTTAGGGGGACTAGTGGGGGAGCAGTTCTTC. It codes for CASSLGGLVGEQFF.